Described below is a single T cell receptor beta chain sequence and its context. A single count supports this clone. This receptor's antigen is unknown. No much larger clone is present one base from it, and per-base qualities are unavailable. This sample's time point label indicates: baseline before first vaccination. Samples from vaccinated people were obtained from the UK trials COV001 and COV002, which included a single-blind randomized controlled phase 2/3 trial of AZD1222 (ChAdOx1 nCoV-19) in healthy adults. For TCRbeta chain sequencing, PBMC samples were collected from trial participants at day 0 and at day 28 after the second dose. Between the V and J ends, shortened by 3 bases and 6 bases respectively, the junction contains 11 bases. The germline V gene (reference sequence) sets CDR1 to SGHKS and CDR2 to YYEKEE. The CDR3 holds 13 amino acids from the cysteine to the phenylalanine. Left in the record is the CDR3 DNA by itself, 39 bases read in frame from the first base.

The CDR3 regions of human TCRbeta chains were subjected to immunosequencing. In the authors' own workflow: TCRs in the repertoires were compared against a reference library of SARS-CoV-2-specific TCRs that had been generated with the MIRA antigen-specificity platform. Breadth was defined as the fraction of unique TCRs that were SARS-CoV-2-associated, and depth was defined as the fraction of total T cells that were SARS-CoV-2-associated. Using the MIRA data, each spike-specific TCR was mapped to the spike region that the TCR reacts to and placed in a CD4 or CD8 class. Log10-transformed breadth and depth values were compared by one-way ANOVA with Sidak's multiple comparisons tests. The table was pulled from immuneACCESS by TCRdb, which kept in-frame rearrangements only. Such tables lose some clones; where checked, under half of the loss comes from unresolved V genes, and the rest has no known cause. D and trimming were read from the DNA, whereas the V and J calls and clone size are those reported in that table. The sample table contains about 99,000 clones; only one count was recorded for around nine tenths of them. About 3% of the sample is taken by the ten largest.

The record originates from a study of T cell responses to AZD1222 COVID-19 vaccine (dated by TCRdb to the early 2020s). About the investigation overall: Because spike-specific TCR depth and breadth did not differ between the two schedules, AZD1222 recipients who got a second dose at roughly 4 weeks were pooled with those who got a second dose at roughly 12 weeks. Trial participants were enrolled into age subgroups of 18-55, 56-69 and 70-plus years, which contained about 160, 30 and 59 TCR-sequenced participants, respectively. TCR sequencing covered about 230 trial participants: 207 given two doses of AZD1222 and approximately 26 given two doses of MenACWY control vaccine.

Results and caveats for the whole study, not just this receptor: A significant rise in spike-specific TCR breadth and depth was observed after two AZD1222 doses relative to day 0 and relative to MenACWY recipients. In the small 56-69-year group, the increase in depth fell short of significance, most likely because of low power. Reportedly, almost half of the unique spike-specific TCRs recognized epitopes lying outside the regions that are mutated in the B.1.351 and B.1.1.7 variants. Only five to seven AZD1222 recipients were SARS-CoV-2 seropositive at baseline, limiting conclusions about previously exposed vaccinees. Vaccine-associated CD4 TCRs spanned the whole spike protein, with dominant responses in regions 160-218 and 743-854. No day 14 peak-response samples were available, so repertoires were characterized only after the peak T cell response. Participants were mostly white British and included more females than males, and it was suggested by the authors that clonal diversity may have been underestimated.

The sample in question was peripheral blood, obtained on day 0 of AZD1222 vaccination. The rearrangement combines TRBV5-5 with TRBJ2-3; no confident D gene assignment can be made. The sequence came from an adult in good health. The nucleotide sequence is TGTGCCAGCAGCTGGATGATCGGTGATACGCAGTATTTT. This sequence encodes CASSWMIGDTQYF.